The clone carrying this TCR beta chain was observed a handful of times. The source of the sample is a study of shared clonotypes between healthy human individuals. The germline V gene has CDR1 SGHVS and CDR2 FNYEAQ. The V end was cut by 1 base, the J end by 7 bases, with 17 bases between. The CDR3 is made up of 16 amino acids. The table came from immunoSEQ multiplex PCR; TCRdb's copy has only in-frame clones and leaves some out. The sample has fewer than 130,000 clones, about 67% seen once. The source of this sequence is a woman in her twenties or thirties in good health. This chain connects TRBV7-6 to TRBJ2-1, with D possibly being TRBD1 (6 bases). Sequencing was carried out using memory CD8+ T cells sorted from blood. Subset here: CD45RO+ cells pooled with CCR7-negative TemRA cells. CDR3 sequence reads: CASSLGPGVIWNEQFF. CDR3 DNA sequence: TGTGCCAGCAGCTTAGGTCCAGGGGTAATTTGGAATGAGCAGTTCTTC.